These 22 T cell receptor beta chains were sequenced from one sample in a study of shared clonotypes between healthy human individuals (dated by TCRdb to about 2020). CD8 naive samples were CD45RO-negative cells positively selected for CCR7, giving a CD45RA+CCR7+ population that excluded TemRA cells. Library creation used the immunoSEQ multiplex PCR assay. TCRdb retrieved this table from immuneACCESS and kept in-frame rearrangements only. Not all clones are present; in checked studies, unresolved V genes account for under half, and no reason is known for the remainder. For this sample the table gives millions of clones, of which about 95% were detected only once. 0.85% to 1.2% of the sample belongs to the ten largest clones. Sequenced sample: naive CD8+ T cells sorted from blood. The sample's cell subset or site label, in plain terms: CD45RA+CCR7+. These receptors all come from a man between 18 and 29 years old in good health.

The chain joins TRBV9 to TRBJ1-1, with TRBD1 as a possible D gene (5 bases). Trimming removed 4 bases from V and 0 bases from J, with 10 bases in between. Germline assignment: CDR1 SGDLS and CDR2 YYNGEE. The CDR3 has 14 residues. CDR3 loop: CASSTQGLNTEAFF. The CDR3 DNA sequence: TGTGCCAGCAGCACTCAGGGCCTGAACACTGAAGCTTTCTTT.

This chain links TRBV5-5 with TRBJ1-2; tentatively, D is TRBD1 (5 bases). The germline V gene encodes CDR1 SGHKS and CDR2 YYEKEE (reference sequence). The CDR3 runs 14 residues. Trimming took 0 bases from V and 4 from J, leaving 10 bases between them. CDR3 DNA: TGTGCCAGCAGCTTGGAGGTGACAGCCTATGGCTACACCTTC. Translation gives CASSLEVTAYGYTF.

This chain connects TRBV19 to TRBJ2-1, with 8 positions matching TRBD1. Losses at the gene ends were 3 bases for V and 7 bases for J; bases not matched to a gene: 8. From germline, CDR1 is LNHDA and CDR2 SQIVND (reference sequence). This CDR3 spans 15 amino acids. CDR3 in DNA: TGTGCCAGTAGTATGGACAGGGAAGGGTTGAATGAGCAGTTCTTC. This encodes CASSMDREGLNEQFF.

The chain uses TRBV19 and TRBJ2-5, with a weak D call TRBD2 (5 bases). V lost 5 bases to trimming and J lost 5 bases, with 15 bases between them. Germline V gene sequence: CDR1 LNHDA, CDR2 SQIVND (reference sequence). The CDR3 is made up of 14 amino acids. The CDR3 sequence: CASSPFGGWETQYF. CDR3 sequence (DNA): TGTGCCAGTAGTCCCTTTGGCGGGTGGGAGACCCAGTACTTC.

This clone appeared a single time. CDR3 region: CASSHAEGANGYTF. The CDR3 DNA reads TGCGCCAGCAGCCACGCGGAGGGGGCGAATGGCTACACCTTC. The chain has TRBV5-1 and TRBJ1-2; TRBD1 matches at 7 bases. The CDR3 spans 14 residues. V shed 4 bases and J 6 bases; nucleotides not matched to a gene: 9. Germline loops: CDR1 SGHRS, CDR2 YFSETQ.

The V and J genes are TRBV11-2 and TRBJ1-2; tentative D call: TRBD1 (6 bases). Trimming pared 1 base from V and 4 bases from J, leaving 16 bases between. Germline V gene sequence: CDR1 SGHAT, CDR2 FQNNGV. The CDR3 is 16 residues long. Here the CDR3 DNA reads TGTGCCAGCAGCTTAGGGCTTCAGGGGACTGGCTATGGCTACACCTTC. Encoded protein: CASSLGLQGTGYGYTF.

The J gene is TRBJ1-4, the V gene TRBV7-2; the match to TRBD1 covers 7 bases. Germline CDR1 SGHTA, CDR2 FQGNSA. With V trimmed by 5 bases and J by 8 bases, 8 bases remained unmatched. This CDR3 comprises 14 residues. The CDR3 sequence is CASSAWDSREKLFF. CDR3 in DNA: TGTGCCAGCAGCGCCTGGGACAGCAGGGAAAAACTGTTTTTT.

The genes are TRBV27 and TRBJ1-1, with D hard to call. CDR1 MNHEY and CDR2 SMNVEV come from the germline V gene (reference sequence). V was pared by 1 base and J by 2 bases, with 17 bases between. The CDR3 spans 17 residues. The CDR3 is CASSLFPFTVDNTEAFF. CDR3 DNA: TGTGCCAGCAGTTTATTTCCTTTTACAGTAGATAACACTGAAGCTTTCTTT.

V gene TRBV11-2 combines with J gene TRBJ2-5, with TRBD2 identical over 13 bases. Germline trimming cut 5 bases from V and 3 bases from J; bases unmatched to any gene: 15. The CDR3 is 19 residues long. CDR1 SGHAT and CDR2 FQNNGV come from the germline V gene. The DNA for the CDR3 is TGTGCCAGCAGCACTCGGACTAGCGGGAGAAAGGAACGGGAAGAGACCCAGTACTTC. Translation: CASSTRTSGRKEREETQYF.

The chain has TRBV7-9 and TRBJ1-6; TRBD1 might be the D (6 bases). V dropped 6 bases and J dropped 4 bases, with 10 bases sitting between them. This CDR3 has 14 residues. CDR1 is SEHNR and CDR2 is FQNEAQ in the germline V gene (reference sequence). The DNA for the CDR3 is TGTGCCAGCAGACCCGGACAGTATAATTCACCCCTCCACTTT. As protein: CASRPGQYNSPLHF.

The rearrangement joins TRBV14 to TRBJ1-2, with 9 bases identical to TRBD1. V gave up 4 bases and J gave up 0 bases; unmatched junction bases: 3. The length of the CDR3 is 15 residues. Germline loops: CDR1 SGHDN, CDR2 FVKESK. The CDR3 sequence is CASSPGTGPNYGYTF. CDR3 DNA: TGTGCCAGCAGCCCCGGGACAGGGCCTAACTATGGCTACACCTTC.

The chain employs TRBV4-1 and TRBJ2-7; D possibly corresponds to TRBD2 (6 bases). Germline CDR1 reads MGHRA; CDR2 reads YSYEKL. V lost 0 bases, J lost 5 bases, and 11 bases lay in between. The CDR3 is made up of 14 amino acids. The CDR3 DNA is TGCGCCAGCAGCCAAGAAGGAGGGAGGCACGAGCAGTACTTC. It is translated as CASSQEGGRHEQYF.

This rearrangement joins TRBV5-4 to TRBJ2-3, with D possibly being TRBD2 (6 bases). The V gene lost 4 bases and the J gene lost 5 bases, with 14 bases spanning the gap. CDR1 SGHNT and CDR2 YYREEE come from the germline V gene (reference sequence). The CDR3 has 14 amino acids. CDR3 sequence reads: CASSPWGLLDTQYF. CDR3 nucleotides: TGTGCCAGCAGCCCATGGGGACTGCTAGATACGCAGTATTTT.

The chain is built from TRBV2 and TRBJ1-1; the D is unclear. Looked up from germline, CDR1 is SNHLY and CDR2 is FYNNEI. The V gene lost 10 bases and the J gene lost 1 base, with 13 bases spanning the gap. The CDR3 totals 13 residues. In DNA, the CDR3 is TGTGCCATCATACCCCCGGGGAACACTGAAGCTTTCTTT. Translated, it gives CAIIPPGNTEAFF. Together with reference TRBV2 and TRBJ1-1, the CDR3 gives the full variable domain: EPEVTQTPSHQVTQMGQEVILRCVPISNHLYFYWYRQILGQKVEFLVSFYNNEISEKSEIFDDQFSVERPDGSNFTLKIRSTKLEDSAMYFCAIIPPGNTEAFFGQGTRLTVV.

The rearrangement uses TRBV9 and TRBJ2-2; a possible D gene is TRBD1 (5 bases). The CDR3 has 14 amino acids. The germline V and J ends were trimmed by 0 bases and 6 bases, with 9 bases remaining between them. In germline, CDR1 is SGDLS, CDR2 YYNGEE. The CDR3 spells CASSVVQGSGELFF. The DNA for the CDR3 is TGTGCCAGCAGCGTAGTGCAGGGATCCGGGGAGCTGTTTTTT.

V usage is TRBV9 and J usage is TRBJ1-2; TRBD1 matches 8 bases. V dropped 4 bases and J dropped 6; count of bases not matched to a gene: 11. Germline lookup yields CDR1 SGDLS and CDR2 YYNGEE. CDR3 length: 15 amino acids. The DNA for the CDR3 is TGTGCCAGCAGCACCTCACCCCAGGGGGCTGATGGCTACACCTTC. Its protein product is CASSTSPQGADGYTF.

The chain links TRBV29-1 to TRBJ1-1; 7 bases match TRBD1. J lost 7 bases, V lost 5 bases, and 10 bases had no gene match. Looked up from germline, CDR1 is SQVTM and CDR2 is ANQGSEA. The CDR3 loop spans 13 amino acids. CDR3 nucleotide sequence: TGCAGCGTTCCTTGGCAGGGGGGGCGTGAAGCTTTCTTT. This gives the protein CSVPWQGGREAFF.

The gene calls are TRBV7-2 and TRBJ1-5; D unresolved. V lost 4 bases and J lost 5, with 6 bases in between. From germline, CDR1 is SGHTA and CDR2 FQGNSA. The CDR3 has 12 residues. CDR3 amino acids: CASSSPDQPQHF. In DNA form, the CDR3 reads TGTGCCAGCAGCTCGCCGGATCAGCCCCAGCATTTT.

The chain recombines TRBV11-2 with TRBJ1-6; 9 bases match TRBD1. This CDR3 has 13 residues. V lost 4 bases, J lost 16 bases, and 8 bases stayed unmatched. Germline V CDR1 and CDR2: SGHAT, FQNNGV. Here the CDR3 reads CASSSARDRALHF. The CDR3 DNA follows: TGTGCCAGCAGCTCGGCCCGGGACAGGGCGCTCCACTTT.

The chain recombines TRBV28 with TRBJ2-1; possibly TRBD2 for D (7 bases). Germline V CDR1 and CDR2: MDHEN, SYDVKM. Trimming took 3 bases from V and 3 from J, leaving 12 bases between them. CDR3 length: 15 amino acids. The CDR3 DNA follows: TGTGCCAGCAGTTTGGCGGGGGCCTTCTACAATGAGCAGTTCTTC. It yields the protein CASSLAGAFYNEQFF.

This CDR3 reads CASSYQRVVDNEQFF. Here the CDR3 DNA reads TGTGCCAGCAGCTACCAGAGAGTGGTGGACAATGAGCAGTTCTTC. The chain employs TRBV7-9 and TRBJ2-1; D call uncertain. Looked up from germline, CDR1 is SEHNR and CDR2 is FQNEAQ (reference sequence). The CDR3 consists of 15 residues. V was trimmed by 4 bases and J by 5 bases, leaving 15 bases between them.

The sample holds one count of this clone. The J gene is TRBJ1-5, the V gene TRBV4-3; perhaps TRBD1 as D (6 bases). The germline V and J ends were trimmed by 0 bases and 9 bases, with 15 bases remaining between them. Germline lookup yields CDR1 LGHNA and CDR2 YSLEER. The CDR3 has 15 amino acids. This CDR3 reads CASSQDFDRFMPQHF. The CDR3 nucleotides are TGCGCCAGCAGCCAAGATTTTGACAGGTTTATGCCCCAGCATTTT.